The rows below give T cell receptor beta chains drawn from one sample of a study of shared clonotypes between healthy human individuals. The method was immunoSEQ multiplex PCR; TCRdb's version includes in-frame clones alone and lacks a portion of them. The top ten hold more than 20% of the sample, which has roughly 890,000 clones, approximately 92% seen once. The sample was naive CD8+ T cells sorted from blood. Receptors originate from a man younger than 45 in good health. Both conserved end residues are trimmed from each CDR3. The size field is filled for only some rows; it gives once, few, many or a size class.

cdr3_aa j_call v_call clone_size
ASKDRVGETQY TRBJ2-5 TRBV27 NA
ASSTHPGIPIYNEQF TRBJ2-1 TRBV21-1 NA
ASQSRTGGYNEQF TRBJ2-1 TRBV27 NA
SVELAESYNEQF TRBJ2-1 TRBV29-1 NA
ASTYQLASDTQY TRBJ2-3 TRBV28 NA
ASSQALGGSYNEQF TRBJ2-1 TRBV4-1 NA
ASSLIGVLGLAGNDTGELF TRBJ2-2 TRBV5-1 once
ASSPAGSHEQF TRBJ2-1 TRBV5-1 once
ASLPDRLYNYGYT TRBJ1-2 TRBV5-6 NA
ATSKRDTDTQY TRBJ2-3 TRBV15 NA
ASSAWTSGTGRETQY TRBJ2-5 TRBV5-6 NA
ASSLQTGGLEKLF TRBJ1-4 TRBV28 NA
ASSLGPGQTEKLF TRBJ1-4 TRBV7-9 NA
ASGYYSFSGSGANVLT TRBJ2-6 TRBV27 NA
ASTELRGEDIQY TRBJ2-4 TRBV6-1 NA
ASKTGQNNEQF TRBJ2-1 TRBV27 NA
ASSFDAQGLAFYEQY TRBJ2-7 TRBV5-4 NA
ASSIISGEDSNQPQH TRBJ1-5 TRBV19 NA
ASSQDRTLGEQF TRBJ2-1 TRBV4-3 NA
ASSVGEGTTYEQY TRBJ2-7 TRBV9 NA
AISESIDWARGPETQY TRBJ2-5 TRBV10-3 once
ASSDVSGYEQY TRBJ2-7 TRBV10-1 NA
ASRPGTSSLGYEQY TRBJ2-7 TRBV23-1 NA
ASSIGQGLGTEAF TRBJ1-1 TRBV19 NA
AIREDRESTYEQY TRBJ2-7 TRBV10-3 NA
ASSSDRGLDETQY TRBJ2-5 TRBV19 NA
ASSLESSGANVLT TRBJ2-6 TRBV7-9 NA
ASSFRVVGTEAF TRBJ1-1 TRBV7-9 NA
ASSLPPLAGAGIEQF TRBJ2-1 TRBV7-2 NA
ASSPQGSSGNTIY TRBJ1-3 TRBV6-5 NA
ASSLDRGEQY TRBJ2-7 TRBV5-4 NA
ASSFGTIAGGPYNEQF TRBJ2-1 TRBV11-2 once
ASRGEYGYT TRBJ1-2 TRBV2 NA
ASSQSGFPSYEQY TRBJ2-7 TRBV14 NA
ASSVASGYGSNEQF TRBJ2-1 TRBV10-1 NA
ASSPHGASSSTDTQY TRBJ2-3 TRBV11-3 NA
ASSLGGQGNQPQH TRBJ1-5 TRBV7-8 NA
ASSLGQFDEQY TRBJ2-7 TRBV5-1 NA